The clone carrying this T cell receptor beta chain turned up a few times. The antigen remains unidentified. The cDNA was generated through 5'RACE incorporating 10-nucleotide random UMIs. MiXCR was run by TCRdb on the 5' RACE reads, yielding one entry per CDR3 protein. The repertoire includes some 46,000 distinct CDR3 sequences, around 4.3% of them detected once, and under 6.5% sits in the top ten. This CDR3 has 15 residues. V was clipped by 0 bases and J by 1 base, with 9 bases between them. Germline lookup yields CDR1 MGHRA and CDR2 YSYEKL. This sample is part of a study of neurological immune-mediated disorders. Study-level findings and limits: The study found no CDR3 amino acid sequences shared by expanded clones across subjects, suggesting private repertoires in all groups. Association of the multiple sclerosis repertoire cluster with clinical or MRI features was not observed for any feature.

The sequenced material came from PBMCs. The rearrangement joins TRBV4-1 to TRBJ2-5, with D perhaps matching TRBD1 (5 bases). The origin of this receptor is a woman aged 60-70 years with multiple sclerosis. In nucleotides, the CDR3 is TGCGCCAGCAGCCAAGATTTAACAGGCCAAGAGACCCAGTACTTC. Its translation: CASSQDLTGQETQYF.